This passage covers 5 T cell receptor beta chains from one sample sequenced in a study of T-cell memory formation after mild COVID-19 (dated by TCRdb to the early 2020s). Receptors were amplified or captured by 5' RACE. Reads for this sample came from an Illumina NovaSeq 6000. TCRdb applied fastp at Q25 and MiXCR to the public reads, then kept only in-frame beta chains. Each CDR3 protein appears once, grouped with its most common genes and DNA. The sample records approximately 500,000 distinct CDR3 sequences, approximately 23% of which are singletons. The ten largest clonotypes hold around an eighth of the sample. Sequencing was carried out using PBMCs or a T cell subset sorted from them (not recorded which). The receptors stem from an adult woman who had mild COVID-19 (a few samples of this study predate the infection). The sample titles of this study are shuffled in the database, so cell type and time point are left out; the donor was told from shared clones.

V usage is TRBV12-3 or TRBV12-4 and J usage is TRBJ1-3, with D perhaps matching TRBD1 (5 bases). The CDR3 totals 13 residues. Trimming removed 10 bases from V and 0 bases from J, with 10 bases in between. The CDR3 DNA follows: TGTGCCACCAAGGGGAGCTCTGGAAACACCATATATTTT. It is translated as CATKGSSGNTIYF.

This clonotype has ten or more counts. The chain recombines TRBV7-2 with TRBJ2-2, with no clear D. CDR1 SGHTA and CDR2 FQGNSA come from the germline V gene. The CDR3 extends over 15 amino acids. The germline V and J ends were trimmed by 5 bases and 5 bases, with 15 bases remaining between them. The CDR3 DNA sequence: TGTGCCAGCAGCCCCCACCCGGGTCAAACCGGGGAGCTGTTTTTT. Protein sequence: CASSPHPGQTGELFF.

This clonotype has just a few counts. This chain uses TRBV10-2 with TRBJ2-3, with TRBD2 as a possible D gene (6 bases). The CDR3 consists of 15 residues. Trimming removed 8 bases from V and 3 bases from J, with 18 bases in between. The V gene's germline CDR1 is WSHSY and CDR2 SAAADI. As DNA, the CDR3 is TGCGCCAGCCGGGTCGGGGGTCCCTTGACAGATACGCAGTATTTT. Amino acid sequence: CASRVGGPLTDTQYF.

This clonotype came up many times. The V and J genes are TRBV5-1 and TRBJ2-1; D gene uncertain. CDR3 size: 14 residues. Per germline, CDR1 SGHRS and CDR2 YFSETQ. The germline V and J ends were trimmed by 0 bases and 3 bases, with 7 bases remaining between them. In DNA, the CDR3 is TGCGCCAGCAGCTTGGAGTTCAGCTACAATGAGCAGTTCTTC. Translated: CASSLEFSYNEQFF.

This sequence joins TRBV4-1 and TRBJ2-7; 8 bases are shared with TRBD1. Germline V lookup: CDR1 MGHRA, CDR2 YSYEKL. The junction had 6 bases not matched to a gene; V was cut back by 7 bases and J by 4 bases. The CDR3 is made up of 13 amino acids. This chain's CDR3 is CASKETGAYEQYF. The CDR3 coding sequence is TGCGCCAGCAAGGAGACAGGGGCGTACGAGCAGTACTTC.